This T cell receptor (beta chain) stems from a study of T cell repertoires in cytomegalovirus infection. Study-wide results and caveats: There were carriers of CMV plus the relevant HLA, and cumulative public TCR beta family frequency identified them.

TCRdb re-derived calls from the reads in MiXCR, one entry per CDR3 protein. The profile shows roughly 300,000 distinct CDR3 sequences, more than 8% of them singletons. This clonotype was observed many times. Its antigen is not known. Trimming pared 6 bases from V and 5 bases from J, leaving 25 bases between. CDR3 size: 17 residues. This chain connects TRBV12-3 or TRBV12-4 to TRBJ1-1, with a weak D call TRBD1 (5 bases). The sequence came from a human donor in good health (CMV status not recorded). Some clones in this sample may be carry-over from other donors' samples. Sequencing was done on a sample of PBMCs. Here the CDR3 DNA reads TGTGCCAGCAGCAGGGTTCCCATCACCCTCTCGAGGACTGAAGCTTTCTTT. Translated: CASSRVPITLSRTEAFF.